The sequence of this T cell receptor beta chain was determined in a study of beta chain features in type 1 diabetes. Expressed TCRB transcripts were sequenced because the isolated RNA had all been reverse transcribed beforehand. The protocol was immunoSEQ multiplex PCR, while the TCRdb copy is restricted to in-frame clones and leaves out a portion. The table has 60,000 to 75,000 clones, around three fifths seen once. The receptor comes from a woman between 18 and 29 years old in good health. Material: Tregs from blood.

Written as DNA, the CDR3 is TGCAGCGTTGAGGACACCTACGAGCAGTACTTC. This gives the protein CSVEDTYEQYF. This chain joins TRBV29-1 and TRBJ2-5; D might be TRBD1 (5 bases). The J call may not be correct, given that the DNA end is closer to TRBJ2-7. This CDR3 contains 11 residues. Germline CDR1 and CDR2: SQVTM and ANQGSEA.